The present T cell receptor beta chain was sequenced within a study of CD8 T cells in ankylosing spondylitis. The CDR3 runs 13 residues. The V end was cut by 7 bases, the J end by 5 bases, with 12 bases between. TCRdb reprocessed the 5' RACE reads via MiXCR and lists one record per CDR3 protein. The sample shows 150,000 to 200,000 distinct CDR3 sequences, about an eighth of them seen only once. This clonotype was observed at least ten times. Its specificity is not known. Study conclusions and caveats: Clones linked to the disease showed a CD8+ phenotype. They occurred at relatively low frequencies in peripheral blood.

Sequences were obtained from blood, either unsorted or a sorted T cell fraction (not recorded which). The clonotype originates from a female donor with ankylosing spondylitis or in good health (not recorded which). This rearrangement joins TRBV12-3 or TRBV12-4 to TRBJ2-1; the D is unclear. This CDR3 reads CASNFGLNNEQFF. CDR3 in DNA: TGTGCCAGCAACTTCGGGCTCAACAATGAGCAGTTCTTC.